The clone carrying this TCR beta chain appeared a few times. This sample is part of a study of blood T cell repertoires in COVID-19. Overall study: Sites across the United States, Italy and Spain contributed samples from acute and convalescent COVID-19. In each case, the material was cDNA or gDNA derived from T cells, B-cell-depleted T cells, or PBMCs.

Looked up from germline, CDR1 is SNHLY and CDR2 is FYNNEI. After removal of 6 bases from V and 6 bases from J, the junction contained 16 bases not matched to a gene. The CDR3 is 17 residues long. As originally analysed: Reference gene primers were amplified, and this amplification served to estimate nucleated cell counts. The protocol was immunoSEQ multiplex PCR, while the TCRdb copy is restricted to in-frame clones and leaves out a portion. V and J calls and clone size are those listed in that table; D and trimming were worked out from the DNA. The sample includes about 190,000 clones, roughly 87% of them seen just once. Those enrolled in Seattle joined during active infection and were followed longitudinally afterward.

Sequenced input: peripheral blood. The chain links TRBV2 to TRBJ1-5; TRBD1 aligns across 8 bases. This TCR came from an older woman with COVID-19, enrolled during active disease. CDR3 bases: TGTGCCAGCAGCCCGGACAGGGTAGTTGCGAGGGTTCAGCCCCAGCATTTT. Its protein is CASSPDRVVARVQPQHF.